This is a list of T cell receptor beta chains from one sample in a study of blood T cell repertoires in COVID-19. Generated by immunoSEQ multiplex PCR, the TCRdb table keeps only in-frame clones and is missing some. The sample lists under 300,000 clones, around nine tenths occurring once. Sequencing was carried out using peripheral blood. These receptors were collected from a woman aged 35 to 49 who had recovered from COVID-19. Each CDR3 is given with its conserved first and last residue.

TRBV18,TRBJ2-4,CASSPLELGGGNIQYF
TRBV3-1/TRBV3-2,TRBJ1-3,CASSPWGQDNTIYF
TRBV5-1,TRBJ1-2,CASSLDGGGGYTF
TRBV7-9,TRBJ2-1,CASSNRGKNEQFF
TRBV6-2/TRBV6-3,TRBJ2-5,CASSSTSGDRGTQYF
TRBV30,TRBJ2-2,CAWTTGVHGELFF
TRBV5-8,TRBJ2-1,CASSLGLAGGHEQFF
TRBV30,TRBJ1-2,CAWSVWTAAQGHYGYTF
TRBV5-8,TRBJ2-1,CASSGGLASSYNEQFF
TRBV19,TRBJ1-6,CASSIIGDANSPLHF
TRBV11-2,TRBJ2-7,CASSLTRTGREQYF
TRBV7-2,TRBJ2-1,CASSSSSGRVSYNEQFF
TRBV7-3,TRBJ2-2,CASSLIAAANTGELFF
TRBV19,TRBJ2-3,CASSISASGAAYTQYF
TRBV19,TRBJ2-7,CANRGSMVHEQYF
TRBV30,TRBJ1-1,CAWNGPGVDTEAFF
TRBV7-2,TRBJ2-5,CASSLPGLALETQYF
TRBV7-2,TRBJ2-3,CASSRRLVRADTQYF
TRBV7-2,TRBJ2-1,CASSLDRSSYNEQFF
TRBV11-2,TRBJ2-7,CASSLLAGTSVYEQYF
TRBV7-3,TRBJ2-3,CASSQSSGLTTDTQYF
TRBV5-1,TRBJ2-5,CASSLGGGETQYF
TRBV6-5,TRBJ2-2,CASSPTRANTGELFF
TRBV7-9,TRBJ1-4,CASSFGNEKLFF
TRBV2,TRBJ1-6,CASSPNHRNSPLHF
TRBV11-3,TRBJ2-7,CASRSGYEQYF
TRBV7-2,TRBJ2-7,CASSLGGTYEQYF
TRBV2,TRBJ1-4,CASSERGTFTKLFF
TRBV2,TRBJ1-2,CASNPFEGGYGYTF
TRBV19,TRBJ2-7,CASSPAGGYEQYF
TRBV10-3,TRBJ2-3,CAIGADPPDTQYF
TRBV19,TRBJ1-5,CASSRQGKNQPQHF
TRBV7-2,TRBJ2-2,CASSLRLAVNTGELFF
TRBV19,TRBJ1-1,CASSHRDRVVPEAFF
TRBV7-9,TRBJ2-7,CASTPSGGTTYEQYF
TRBV24-1,TRBJ2-1,CATLHNRGFSYNEQFF
TRBV6-5,TRBJ2-7,CASKVKTGGPYEQYF
TRBV7-2,TRBJ2-7,CASSLGSGVTSSYEQYF
TRBV6-2/TRBV6-3,TRBJ2-7,CASSFRDFGYEQYF
TRBV7-2,TRBJ2-4,CASRGDRGLRNIQYF
TRBV7-2,TRBJ1-2,CASSSTTRQAYGYTF
TRBV18,TRBJ2-1,CASSPGGTGGYEQFF
TRBV3-1/TRBV3-2,TRBJ2-5,CASSQAGQETQYF